The 19 T cell receptor beta chains given below trace back to one sample, sequenced in a study of cytomegalovirus exposure and HLA in healthy donors. Here immunoSEQ multiplex PCR was the method, and the copy in TCRdb shows in-frame clones only, minus some. Of about 73,000 clones listed, 90% to 95% are singletons. Material: PBMCs. Receptors were obtained from a man in his late teens or twenties in good health and CMV-seronegative.

About this clone itself: In the same sample, other DNA sequences code for this CDR3. V gene TRBV27 combines with J gene TRBJ2-7; possibly TRBD2 for D (5 bases). V lost 0 bases and J lost 3, with 9 bases in between. Germline CDR1 MNHEY, CDR2 SMNVEV (reference sequence). The CDR3 length is 14 residues. The chain's CDR3 is CASSLSSGGYEQYF. In DNA form, the CDR3 reads TGTGCCAGCAGTTTATCGAGTGGAGGCTACGAGCAGTACTTC.

The J gene is TRBJ2-2, the V gene TRBV27; D is perhaps TRBD1 (6 bases). The CDR3 extends over 15 amino acids. The V gene's germline CDR1 is MNHEY and CDR2 SMNVEV (reference sequence). Trimming took 4 bases from V and 5 from J, leaving 14 bases between them. CDR3 sequence reads: CASSSHGQPTGELFF. The CDR3 DNA reads as TGTGCCAGCAGTTCTCATGGACAGCCAACCGGGGAGCTGTTTTTT.

V gene TRBV27 combines with J gene TRBJ2-3; tentatively, D is TRBD1 (6 bases). The CDR3 has 16 amino acids. The V and J ends lost 4 bases and 1 base respectively, with 15 bases between them. The germline V gene has CDR1 MNHEY and CDR2 SMNVEV (reference sequence). CDR3 sequence (DNA): TGTGCCAGCAGTTACGGGACACGGCCCCGCACAGATACGCAGTATTTT. Its translation: CASSYGTRPRTDTQYF.

V gene TRBV4-3 combines with J gene TRBJ1-3; D remains unclear. CDR3 length: 15 residues. Per germline, CDR1 LGHNA and CDR2 YSLEER. V was clipped by 0 bases and J by 0 bases, with 6 bases between them. CDR3 loop: CASSQEPSSGNTIYF. CDR3 coding DNA: TGCGCCAGCAGCCAAGAACCGAGCTCTGGAAACACCATATATTTT.

The chain couples TRBV6-6 to TRBJ1-1; no definite D call. CDR3 length: 16 residues. The V end was cut by 4 bases, the J end by 1 base, with 16 bases between. Germline V gene lookup returns CDR1 MNHNY and CDR2 SVGAGI (reference sequence). The CDR3 here is CASSSPLNPPNTEAFF. In DNA, the CDR3 is TGTGCCAGCAGTTCACCCCTAAATCCTCCGAACACTGAAGCTTTCTTT.

This chain joins TRBV19 and TRBJ1-1, with D tentatively TRBD1 (5 bases). Germline V gene lookup returns CDR1 LNHDA and CDR2 SQIVND (reference sequence). V was clipped by 8 bases and J by 0 bases, with 7 bases between them. The CDR3 runs 12 residues. CDR3 DNA: TGTGCCAGTGGACACCTGAACACTGAAGCTTTCTTT. Amino acids: CASGHLNTEAFF.

This clone was picked up one time. The chain joins TRBV5-1 to TRBJ1-1; TRBD1 aligns across 7 bases. With 2 bases clipped from V and 11 bases from J, the junction kept 6 bases outside the gene matches. The CDR3 extends over 12 amino acids. Germline V gene sequence: CDR1 SGHRS, CDR2 YFSETQ. The CDR3 bases are TGCGCCAGCAGCTTTTCTGGACAGGAGGCTTTCTTT. It encodes CASSFSGQEAFF.

Here the CDR3 DNA reads TGTGCCGCACAGGGGGTAAGAGGAAACACCATATATTTT. Amino acid sequence: CAAQGVRGNTIYF. V usage is TRBV10-3 and J usage is TRBJ1-3; TRBD1 agrees at 8 bases. From germline, CDR1 is ENHRY and CDR2 SYGVKD. The J segment lost 4 bases and the V segment lost 11 bases, leaving 7 bases of the junction unmatched. This CDR3 contains 13 residues.

This clone was recorded once. V usage is TRBV19 and J usage is TRBJ2-1; 9 nucleotides align to TRBD1. The CDR3 extends over 15 amino acids. Germline lookup yields CDR1 LNHDA and CDR2 SQIVND (reference sequence). V was pared by 5 bases and J by 6 bases, with 8 bases of the junction left unmatched. This CDR3 reads CASSPRDRVVNEQFF. The CDR3 DNA follows: TGTGCCAGTAGTCCCCGGGACAGGGTAGTCAATGAGCAGTTCTTC.

This chain joins TRBV7-3 and TRBJ2-6; D gene uncertain. V gave up 6 bases and J gave up 0 bases, with 12 bases separating them. CDR3 length equals 16 residues. CDR1 and CDR2 from the germline V gene are SGHTA and FQGTGA. The CDR3 region is CASSHDGYSGANVLTF. CDR3 nucleotide sequence: TGTGCCAGCAGTCATGACGGGTACTCTGGGGCCAACGTCCTGACTTTC.

V usage is TRBV27 and J usage is TRBJ1-6; D perhaps matches TRBD1 (5 bases). The V gene's germline CDR1 is MNHEY and CDR2 SMNVEV (reference sequence). Trimming stripped 3 bases from V and 13 bases from J, with 13 bases between. The CDR3 extends over 13 amino acids. The CDR3 nucleotides are TGTGCCAGCAGTTTTGTCAGGGATGGGCCCCTCCACTTT. As protein: CASSFVRDGPLHF.

The count of this clone is one. This chain connects TRBV13 to TRBJ2-2; 9 bases are shared with TRBD1. The CDR3 spans 20 residues. CDR1 is PRHDT and CDR2 is FYEKMQ in the germline V gene (reference sequence). Trimming at V came to 4 bases and at J to 6 bases, leaving 21 bases not matched to a gene. CDR3 DNA: TGTGCCAGCAGCTCTGTACCGGGACAGGGAGATTATCCCAAACCCGGGGAGCTGTTTTTT. This translates into CASSSVPGQGDYPKPGELFF.

This sequence joins TRBV4-1 and TRBJ1-1, with D uncertain. The CDR3 is 12 amino acids. Germline values: CDR1 MGHRA, CDR2 YSYEKL. Trimming took 1 base from V and 5 from J, leaving 5 bases between them. The CDR3 loop reads CASSQAGTEAFF. As DNA, the CDR3 is TGCGCCAGCAGCCAAGCCGGGACTGAAGCTTTCTTT.

The chain combines TRBV18 with TRBJ1-1; TRBD1 aligns across 7 bases. The CDR3 covers 14 residues. J lost 4 bases, V lost 5 bases, and 7 bases had no gene match. The germline gives CDR1 KGHSH, CDR2 LQKENI. The CDR3 DNA reads TGTGCCAGCTCATCACGACAGGGTGGCACTGAAGCTTTCTTT. It is translated as CASSSRQGGTEAFF.

V usage is TRBV30 and J usage is TRBJ1-5; 7 positions match TRBD1. After removal of 2 bases from V and 3 bases from J, the junction contained 4 bases not matched to a gene. Germline V gives CDR1 GTSNPN, CDR2 SVGIG (reference sequence). This CDR3 has 14 residues. The CDR3 nucleotides read TGTGCCTGGAGTCAGGGACAGAACAATCAGCCCCAGCATTTT. This codes for CAWSQGQNNQPQHF.

The chain links TRBV2 to TRBJ1-3, with 9 bases matching TRBD1. The germline V gene has CDR1 SNHLY and CDR2 FYNNEI. CDR3 size: 14 residues. The V gene end was trimmed by 8 bases and the J gene end by 4 bases; junction bases not matched to a gene: 6. The CDR3 DNA reads TGTGCCAGCGAACAGGGGGCGACCGGAAACACCATATATTTT. This translates into CASEQGATGNTIYF.

The chain joins TRBV27 to TRBJ2-1; 10 bases fit TRBD2. Germline CDR1 and CDR2: MNHEY and SMNVEV (reference sequence). The J segment lost 5 bases and the V segment lost 6 bases, leaving 10 bases of the junction unmatched. CDR3 size: 16 residues. CDR3 region: CASRLSSGGANNEQFF. In DNA form, the CDR3 reads TGTGCCAGCAGACTATCTAGCGGGGGAGCGAACAATGAGCAGTTCTTC.

This chain links TRBV13 with TRBJ1-2; 7 bases match TRBD1. Germline CDR1 PRHDT, CDR2 FYEKMQ (reference sequence). After removal of 4 bases from V and 12 bases from J, the junction contained 14 bases not matched to a gene. This CDR3 has 14 amino acids. The CDR3 coding sequence is TGTGCCAGCAGCTCCGGACAGGTACATCAAGAGGACACCTTC. It yields the protein CASSSGQVHQEDTF. Complete variable domain (other parts from reference TRBV13 and TRBJ1-2): AAGVIQSPRHLIKEKRETATLKCYPIPRHDTVYWYQQGPGQDPQFLISFYEKMQSDKGSIPDRFSAQQFSDYHSELNMSSLELGDSALYFCASSSGQVHQEDTFGSGTRLTVV.

This chain joins TRBV6-1 and TRBJ2-7; possibly TRBD2 for D (6 bases). CDR3 length: 13 amino acids. Germline assignment: CDR1 MNHNS and CDR2 SASEGT. V gave up 6 bases and J gave up 0 bases, with 9 bases separating them. CDR3 sequence (DNA): TGTGCCAGCAGCCCCGGGGGCTCCTACGAGCAGTACTTC. Translating it yields CASSPGGSYEQYF.